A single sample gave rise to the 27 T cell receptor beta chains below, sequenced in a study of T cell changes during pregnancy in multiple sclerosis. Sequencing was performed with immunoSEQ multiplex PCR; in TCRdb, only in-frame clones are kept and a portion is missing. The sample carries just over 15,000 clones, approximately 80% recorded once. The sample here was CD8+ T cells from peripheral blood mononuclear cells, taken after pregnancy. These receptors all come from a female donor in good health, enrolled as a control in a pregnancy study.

This chain's CDR3 is CASSSTSGRLDTQYF. The CDR3 nucleotides read TGTGCCAGCAGCTCCACGAGCGGTAGGTTAGATACGCAGTATTTT. The gene calls are TRBV7-2 and TRBJ2-3; possibly TRBD2 for D (5 bases). CDR1 and CDR2 from the germline V gene are SGHTA and FQGNSA. The CDR3 spans 15 residues. V lost 4 bases to trimming and J lost 5 bases, with 16 bases between them.

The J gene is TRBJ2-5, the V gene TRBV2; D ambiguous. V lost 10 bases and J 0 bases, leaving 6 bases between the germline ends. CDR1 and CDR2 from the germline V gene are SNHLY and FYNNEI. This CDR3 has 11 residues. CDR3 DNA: TGTGCCAACTTTAACCAAGAGACCCAGTACTTC. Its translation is CANFNQETQYF.

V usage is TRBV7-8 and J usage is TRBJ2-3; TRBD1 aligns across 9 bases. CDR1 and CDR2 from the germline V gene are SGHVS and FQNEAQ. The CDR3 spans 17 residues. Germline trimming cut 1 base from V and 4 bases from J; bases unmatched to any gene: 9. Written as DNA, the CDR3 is TGTGCCAGCAGCTTAGTACCCCGGGACAGGGATCCAGATACGCAGTATTTT. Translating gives CASSLVPRDRDPDTQYF. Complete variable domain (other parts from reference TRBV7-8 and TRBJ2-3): GAGVSQSPRYKVAKRGQDVALRCDPISGHVSLFWYQQALGQGPEFLTYFQNEAQLDKSGLPSDRFFAERPEGSVSTLKIQRTQQEDSAVYLCASSLVPRDRDPDTQYFGPGTRLTVL.

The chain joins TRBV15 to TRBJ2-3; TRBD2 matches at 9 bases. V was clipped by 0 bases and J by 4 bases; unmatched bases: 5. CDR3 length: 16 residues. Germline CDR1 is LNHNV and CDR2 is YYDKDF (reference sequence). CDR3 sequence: CATSRDRGRAPDTQYF. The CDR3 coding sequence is TGTGCCACCAGCAGAGATCGCGGGAGGGCCCCAGATACGCAGTATTTT. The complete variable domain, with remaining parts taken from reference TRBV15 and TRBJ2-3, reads DAMVIQNPRYQVTQFGKPVTLSCSQTLNHNVMYWYQQKSSQAPKLLFHYYDKDFNNEADTPDNFQSRRPNTSFCFLDIRSPGLGDTAMYLCATSRDRGRAPDTQYFGPGTRLTVL.

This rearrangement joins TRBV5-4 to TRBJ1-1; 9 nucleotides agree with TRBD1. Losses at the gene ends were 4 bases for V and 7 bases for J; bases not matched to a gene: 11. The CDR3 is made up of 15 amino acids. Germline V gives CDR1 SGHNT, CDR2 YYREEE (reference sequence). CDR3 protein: CASSAGTGTGIEAFF. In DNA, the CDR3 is TGTGCCAGCAGCGCGGGGACCGGGACAGGGATTGAAGCTTTCTTT. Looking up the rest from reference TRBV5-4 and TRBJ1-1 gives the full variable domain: ETGVTQSPTHLIKTRGQQVTLRCSSQSGHNTVSWYQQALGQGPQFIFQYYREEENGRGNFPPRFSGLQFPNYSSELNVNALELDDSALYLCASSAGTGTGIEAFFGQGTRLTVV.

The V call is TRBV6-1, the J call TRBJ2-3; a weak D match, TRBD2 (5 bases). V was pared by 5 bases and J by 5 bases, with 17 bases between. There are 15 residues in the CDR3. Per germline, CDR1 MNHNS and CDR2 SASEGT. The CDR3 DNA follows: TGTGCCAGCAGTTCCCCCGGGATACCTCGAGATACGCAGTATTTT. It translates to CASSSPGIPRDTQYF.

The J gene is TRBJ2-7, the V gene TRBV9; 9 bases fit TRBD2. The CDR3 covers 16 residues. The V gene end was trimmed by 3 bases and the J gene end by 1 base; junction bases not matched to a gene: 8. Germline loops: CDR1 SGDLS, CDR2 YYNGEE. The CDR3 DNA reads TGTGCCAGCAGCGAAGGGATAGCGGGGGATTCCTACGAGCAGTACTTC. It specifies CASSEGIAGDSYEQYF.

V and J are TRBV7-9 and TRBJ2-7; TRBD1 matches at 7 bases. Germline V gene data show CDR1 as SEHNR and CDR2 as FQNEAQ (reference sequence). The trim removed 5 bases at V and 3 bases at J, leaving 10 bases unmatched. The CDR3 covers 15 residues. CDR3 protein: CASSPTDGQVYEQYF. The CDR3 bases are TGTGCCAGCAGCCCCACCGATGGACAGGTCTACGAGCAGTACTTC.

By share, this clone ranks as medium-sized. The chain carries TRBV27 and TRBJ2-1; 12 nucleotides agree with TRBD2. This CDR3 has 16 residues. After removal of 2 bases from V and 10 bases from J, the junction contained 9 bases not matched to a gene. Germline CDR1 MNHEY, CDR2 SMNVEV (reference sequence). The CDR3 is CASSLASGGALGEQFF. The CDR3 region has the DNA TGTGCCAGCAGTTTAGCTAGCGGGGGGGCCCTTGGGGAGCAGTTCTTC.

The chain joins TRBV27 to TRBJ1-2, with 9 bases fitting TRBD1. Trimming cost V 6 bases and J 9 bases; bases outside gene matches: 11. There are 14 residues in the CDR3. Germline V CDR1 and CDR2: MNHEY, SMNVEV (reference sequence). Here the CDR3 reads CASRYPGTGNSYTF. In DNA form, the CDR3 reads TGTGCCAGCAGATATCCCGGGACAGGGAATAGCTACACCTTC.

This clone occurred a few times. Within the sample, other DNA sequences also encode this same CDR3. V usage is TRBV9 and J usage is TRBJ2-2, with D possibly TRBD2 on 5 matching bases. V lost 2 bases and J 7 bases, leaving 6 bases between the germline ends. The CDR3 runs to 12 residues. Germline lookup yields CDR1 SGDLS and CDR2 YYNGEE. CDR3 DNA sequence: TGTGCCAGCAGCGTCCGGGGCGGGGAGCTGTTTTTT. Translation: CASSVRGGELFF.

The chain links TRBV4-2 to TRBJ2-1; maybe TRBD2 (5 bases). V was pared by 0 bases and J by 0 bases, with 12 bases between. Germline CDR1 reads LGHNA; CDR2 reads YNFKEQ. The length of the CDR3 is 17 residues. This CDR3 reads CASSQDNGLSSYNEQFF. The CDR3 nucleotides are TGTGCCAGCAGCCAAGATAACGGACTGAGCTCCTACAATGAGCAGTTCTTC.

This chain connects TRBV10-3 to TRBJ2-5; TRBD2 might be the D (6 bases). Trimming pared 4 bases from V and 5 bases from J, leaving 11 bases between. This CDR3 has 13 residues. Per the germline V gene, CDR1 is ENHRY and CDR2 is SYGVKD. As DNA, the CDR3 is TGTGCCATCAGTGGACTAGATCTGGAGACCCAGTACTTC. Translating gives CAISGLDLETQYF.

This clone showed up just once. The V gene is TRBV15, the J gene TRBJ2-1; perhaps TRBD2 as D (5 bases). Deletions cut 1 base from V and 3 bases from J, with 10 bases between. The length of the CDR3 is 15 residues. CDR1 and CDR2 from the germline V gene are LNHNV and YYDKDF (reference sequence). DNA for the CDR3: TGTGCCACCAGCAGAGTCCAGGCGGGCTACAATGAGCAGTTCTTC. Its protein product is CATSRVQAGYNEQFF. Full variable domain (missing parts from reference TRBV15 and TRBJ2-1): DAMVIQNPRYQVTQFGKPVTLSCSQTLNHNVMYWYQQKSSQAPKLLFHYYDKDFNNEADTPDNFQSRRPNTSFCFLDIRSPGLGDTAMYLCATSRVQAGYNEQFFGPGTRLTVL.

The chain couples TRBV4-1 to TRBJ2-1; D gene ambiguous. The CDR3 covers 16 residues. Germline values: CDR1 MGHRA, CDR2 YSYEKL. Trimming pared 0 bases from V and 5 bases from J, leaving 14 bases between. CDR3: CASSQDREFLDNEQFF. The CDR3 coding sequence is TGCGCCAGCAGCCAAGATAGAGAGTTCCTTGACAATGAGCAGTTCTTC.

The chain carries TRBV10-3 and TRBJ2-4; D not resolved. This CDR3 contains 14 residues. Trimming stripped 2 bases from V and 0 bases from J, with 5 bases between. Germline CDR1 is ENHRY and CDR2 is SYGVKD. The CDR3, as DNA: TGTGCCATCAGTGAGGCGGTAGCCAAAAACATTCAGTACTTC. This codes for CAISEAVAKNIQYF.

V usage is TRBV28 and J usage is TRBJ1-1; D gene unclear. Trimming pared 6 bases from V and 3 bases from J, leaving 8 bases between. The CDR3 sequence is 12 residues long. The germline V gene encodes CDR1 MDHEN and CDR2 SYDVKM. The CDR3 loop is CASRYSHTEAFF. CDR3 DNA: TGTGCCAGCAGGTACAGCCACACTGAAGCTTTCTTT.

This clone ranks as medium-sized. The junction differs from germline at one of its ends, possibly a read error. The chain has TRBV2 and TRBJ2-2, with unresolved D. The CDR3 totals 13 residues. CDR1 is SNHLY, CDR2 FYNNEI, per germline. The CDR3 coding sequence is TGTGCCAGCGGTGAAGGGCGGACCGGGGAGCTGTTTTTT. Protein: CASGEGRTGELFF. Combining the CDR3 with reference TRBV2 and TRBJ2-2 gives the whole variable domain EPEVTQTPSHQVTQMGQEVILRCVPISNHLYFYWYRQILGQKVEFLVSFYNNEISEKSEIFDDQFSVERPDGSNFTLKIRSTKLEDSAMYFCASGEGRTGELFFGEGSRLTVL.

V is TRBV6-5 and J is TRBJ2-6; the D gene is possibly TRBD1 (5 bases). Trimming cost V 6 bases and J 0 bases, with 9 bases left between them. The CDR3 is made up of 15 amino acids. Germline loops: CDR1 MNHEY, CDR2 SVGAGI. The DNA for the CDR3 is TGTGCCAGCAGCCCAGGGTCCTCTGGGGCCAACGTCCTGACTTTC. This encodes CASSPGSSGANVLTF.

CDR3 loop: CASSDSGTSGSSVNEQFF. The CDR3 region has the DNA TGTGCCAGCAGTGACTCGGGGACTAGCGGGAGTAGTGTAAATGAGCAGTTCTTC. The genes are TRBV6-4 and TRBJ2-1; 14 bases fit TRBD2. The germline V gene has CDR1 MRHNA and CDR2 SNTAGT. CDR3 size: 18 residues. The junction had 8 bases not matched to a gene; V was cut back by 0 bases and J by 7 bases.

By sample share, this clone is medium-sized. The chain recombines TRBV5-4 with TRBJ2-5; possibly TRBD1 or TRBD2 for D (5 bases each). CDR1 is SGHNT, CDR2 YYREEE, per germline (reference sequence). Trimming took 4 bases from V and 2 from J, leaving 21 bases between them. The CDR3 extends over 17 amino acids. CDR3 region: CASSVGRRVTLQETQYF. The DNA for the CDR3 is TGTGCCAGCAGCGTGGGACGGCGCGTGACTCTACAAGAGACCCAGTACTTC.

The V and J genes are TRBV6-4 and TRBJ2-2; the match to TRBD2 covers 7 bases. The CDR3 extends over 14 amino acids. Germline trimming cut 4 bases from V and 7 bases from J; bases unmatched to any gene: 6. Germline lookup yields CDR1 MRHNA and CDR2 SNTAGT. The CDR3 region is CASSAGGDIGELFF. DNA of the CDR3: TGTGCCAGCAGTGCGGGGGGAGACATCGGGGAGCTGTTTTTT.

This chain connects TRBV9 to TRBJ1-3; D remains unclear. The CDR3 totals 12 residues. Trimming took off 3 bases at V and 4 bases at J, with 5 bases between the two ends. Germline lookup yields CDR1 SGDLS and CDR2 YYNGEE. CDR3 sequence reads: CASSERGNTIYF. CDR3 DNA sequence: TGTGCCAGCAGCGAACGGGGAAACACCATATATTTT.

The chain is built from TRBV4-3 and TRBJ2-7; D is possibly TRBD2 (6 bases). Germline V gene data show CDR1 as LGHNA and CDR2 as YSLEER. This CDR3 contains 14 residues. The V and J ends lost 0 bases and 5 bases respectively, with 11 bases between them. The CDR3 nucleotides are TGCGCCAGCAGCCAAGAGCGGACTACCGACGAGCAGTACTTC. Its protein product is CASSQERTTDEQYF.

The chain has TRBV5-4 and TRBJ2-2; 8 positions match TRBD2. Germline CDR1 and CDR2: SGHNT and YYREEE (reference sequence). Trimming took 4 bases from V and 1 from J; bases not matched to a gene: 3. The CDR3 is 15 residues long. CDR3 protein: CASSLGGGNTGELFF. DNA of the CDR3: TGTGCCAGCAGCCTCGGGGGGGGGAACACCGGGGAGCTGTTTTTT.

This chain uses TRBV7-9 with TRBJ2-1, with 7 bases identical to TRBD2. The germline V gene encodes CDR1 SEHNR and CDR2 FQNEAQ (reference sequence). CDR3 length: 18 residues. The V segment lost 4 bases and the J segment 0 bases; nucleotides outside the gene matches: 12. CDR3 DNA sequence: TGTGCCAGCAGCTCCCCTAGATCGGGCGGGAGCTCCTACAATGAGCAGTTCTTC. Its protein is CASSSPRSGGSSYNEQFF.

The CDR3 sequence is CASRSQGAVGNTIYF. The CDR3 region has the DNA TGTGCCAGCAGATCACAGGGGGCTGTCGGAAACACCATATATTTT. The chain combines TRBV5-4 with TRBJ1-3, with 9 positions matching TRBD1. In germline, CDR1 is SGHNT, CDR2 YYREEE (reference sequence). This CDR3 spans 15 amino acids. The V gene end was trimmed by 5 bases and the J gene end by 4 bases; junction bases not matched to a gene: 7.